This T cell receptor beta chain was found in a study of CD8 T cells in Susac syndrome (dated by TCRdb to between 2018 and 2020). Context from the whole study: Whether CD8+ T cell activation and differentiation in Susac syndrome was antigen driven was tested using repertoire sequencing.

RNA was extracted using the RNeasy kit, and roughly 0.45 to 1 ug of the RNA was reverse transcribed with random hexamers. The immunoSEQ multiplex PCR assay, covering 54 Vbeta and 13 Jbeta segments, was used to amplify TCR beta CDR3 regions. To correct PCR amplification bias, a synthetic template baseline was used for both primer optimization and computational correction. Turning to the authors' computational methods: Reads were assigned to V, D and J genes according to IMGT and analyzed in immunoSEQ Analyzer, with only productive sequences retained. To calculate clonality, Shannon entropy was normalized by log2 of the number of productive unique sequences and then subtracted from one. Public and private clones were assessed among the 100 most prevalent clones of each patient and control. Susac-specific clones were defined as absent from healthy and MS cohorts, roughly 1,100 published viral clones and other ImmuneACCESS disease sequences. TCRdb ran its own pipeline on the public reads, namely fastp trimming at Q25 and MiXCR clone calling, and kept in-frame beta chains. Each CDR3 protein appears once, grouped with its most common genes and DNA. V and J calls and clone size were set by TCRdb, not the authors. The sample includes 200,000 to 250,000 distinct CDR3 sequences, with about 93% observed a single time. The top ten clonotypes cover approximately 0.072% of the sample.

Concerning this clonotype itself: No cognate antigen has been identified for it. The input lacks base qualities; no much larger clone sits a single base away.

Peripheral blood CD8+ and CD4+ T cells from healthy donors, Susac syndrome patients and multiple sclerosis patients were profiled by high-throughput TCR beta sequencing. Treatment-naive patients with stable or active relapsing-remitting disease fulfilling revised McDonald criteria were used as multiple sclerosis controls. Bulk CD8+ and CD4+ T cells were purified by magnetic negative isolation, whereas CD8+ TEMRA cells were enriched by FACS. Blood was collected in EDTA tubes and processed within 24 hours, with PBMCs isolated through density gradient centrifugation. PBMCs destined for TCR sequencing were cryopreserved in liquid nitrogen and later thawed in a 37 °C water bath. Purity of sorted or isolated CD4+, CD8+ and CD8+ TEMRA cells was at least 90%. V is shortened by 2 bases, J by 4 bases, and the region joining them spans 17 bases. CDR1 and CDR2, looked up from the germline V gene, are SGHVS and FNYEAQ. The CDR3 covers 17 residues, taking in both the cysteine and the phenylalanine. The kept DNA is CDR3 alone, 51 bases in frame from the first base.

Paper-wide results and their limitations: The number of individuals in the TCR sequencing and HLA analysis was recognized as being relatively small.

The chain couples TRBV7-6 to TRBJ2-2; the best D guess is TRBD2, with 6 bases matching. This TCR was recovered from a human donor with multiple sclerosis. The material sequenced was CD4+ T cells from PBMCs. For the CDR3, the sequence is CASSLPAAGRGTGELFF. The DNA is TGTGCCAGCAGCTTACCCGCGGCGGGGCGAGGCACCGGGGAGCTGTTTTTT.